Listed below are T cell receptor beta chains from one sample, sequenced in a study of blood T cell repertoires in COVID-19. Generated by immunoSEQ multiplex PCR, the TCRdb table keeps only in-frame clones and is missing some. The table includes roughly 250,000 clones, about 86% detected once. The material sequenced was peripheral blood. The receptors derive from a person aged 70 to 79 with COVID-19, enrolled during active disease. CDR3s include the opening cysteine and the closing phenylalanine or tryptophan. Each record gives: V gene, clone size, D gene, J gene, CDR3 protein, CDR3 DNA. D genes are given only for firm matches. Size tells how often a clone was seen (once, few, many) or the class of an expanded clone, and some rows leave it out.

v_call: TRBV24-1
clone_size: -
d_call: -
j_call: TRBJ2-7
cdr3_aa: CATDLGRDEQYF
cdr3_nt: TGTGCCACCGACTTGGGCAGGGACGAGCAGTACTTC

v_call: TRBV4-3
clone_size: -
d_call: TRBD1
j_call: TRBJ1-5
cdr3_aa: CASSRSGGGQPQHF
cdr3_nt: TGCGCCAGCAGCCGGTCAGGGGGCGGTCAGCCCCAGCATTTT

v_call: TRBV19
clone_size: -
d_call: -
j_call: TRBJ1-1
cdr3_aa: CASSIMGAGNTEAFF
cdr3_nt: TGTGCCAGTAGTATTATGGGGGCCGGGAACACTGAAGCTTTCTTT

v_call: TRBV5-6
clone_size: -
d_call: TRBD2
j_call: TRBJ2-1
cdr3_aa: CASSRLAGGYNEQFF
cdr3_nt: TGTGCCAGCAGCAGACTAGCGGGAGGCTACAATGAGCAGTTCTTC

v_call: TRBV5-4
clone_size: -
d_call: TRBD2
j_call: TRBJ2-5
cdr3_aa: CASSQGGVAGVETQYF
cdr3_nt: TGTGCCAGCAGCCAGGGCGGGGTAGCGGGAGTAGAGACCCAGTACTTC

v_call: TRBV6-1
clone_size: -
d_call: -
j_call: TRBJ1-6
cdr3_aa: CASSEMGGVGSPLHF
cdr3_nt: TGTGCCAGCAGTGAAATGGGAGGGGTCGGGTCACCCCTCCACTTT

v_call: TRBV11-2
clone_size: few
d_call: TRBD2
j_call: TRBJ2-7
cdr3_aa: CASSARLAGVYEQYF
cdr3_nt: TGTGCCAGCAGCGCCCGGCTAGCGGGAGTCTACGAGCAGTACTTC

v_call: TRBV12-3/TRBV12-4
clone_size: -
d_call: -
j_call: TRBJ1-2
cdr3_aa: CASIQYGLVGYTF
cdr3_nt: TGTGCCAGCATACAGTATGGTCTTGTTGGCTACACCTTC

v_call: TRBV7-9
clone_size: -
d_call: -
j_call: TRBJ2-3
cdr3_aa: CASSFSFDTQYF
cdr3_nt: TGTGCCAGCAGCTTCTCTTTTGATACGCAGTATTTT

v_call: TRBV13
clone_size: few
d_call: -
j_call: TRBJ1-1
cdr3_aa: CASSPRQGRLSTEAFF
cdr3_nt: TGTGCCAGCAGCCCTCGCCAGGGCCGTCTTAGCACTGAAGCTTTCTTT

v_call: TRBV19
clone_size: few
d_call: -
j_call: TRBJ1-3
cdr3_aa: CASTPSRSRTEDTIYF
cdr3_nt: TGTGCCAGTACCCCCTCACGGTCCAGGACTGAAGACACCATATATTTT

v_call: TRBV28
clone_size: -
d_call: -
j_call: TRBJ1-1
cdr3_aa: CASSDRVTEAFF
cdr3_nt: TGTGCCAGTTCGGACAGAGTCACTGAAGCTTTCTTT

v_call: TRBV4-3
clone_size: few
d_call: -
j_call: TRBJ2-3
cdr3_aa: CASSQDLGQGGGTDTQYF
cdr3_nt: TGCGCCAGCAGCCAAGACCTCGGACAGGGAGGGGGCACAGATACGCAGTATTTT

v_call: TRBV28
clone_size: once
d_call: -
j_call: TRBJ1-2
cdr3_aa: CASSSGLPNYGYTF
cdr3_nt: TGTGCCAGCAGCTCCGGACTCCCTAACTATGGCTACACCTTC

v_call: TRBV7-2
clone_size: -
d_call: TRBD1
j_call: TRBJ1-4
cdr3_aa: CASSLGQGSANEKLFF
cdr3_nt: TGTGCCAGCAGCTTGGGACAGGGATCGGCTAATGAAAAACTGTTTTTT

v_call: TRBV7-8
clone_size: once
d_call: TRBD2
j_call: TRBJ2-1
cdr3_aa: CASSSRFGQLAGDSNEQFF
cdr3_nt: TGTGCCAGCAGCTCACGATTCGGACAACTAGCGGGAGATAGCAATGAGCAGTTCTTC

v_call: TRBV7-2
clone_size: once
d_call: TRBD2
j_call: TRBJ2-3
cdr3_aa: CASSLGGSQDTQYF
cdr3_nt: TGTGCCAGCTCGCTGGGGGGGAGTCAAGATACGCAGTATTTT

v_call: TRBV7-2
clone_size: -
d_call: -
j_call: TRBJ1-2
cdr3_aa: CASSLWTENYGYTF
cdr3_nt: TGTGCCAGCAGCCTATGGACAGAGAACTATGGCTACACCTTC

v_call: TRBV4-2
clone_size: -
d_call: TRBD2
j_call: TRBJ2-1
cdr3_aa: CASKSGSGSVNEQFF
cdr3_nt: TGTGCCAGCAAGAGTGGTAGCGGGAGTGTGAATGAGCAGTTCTTC

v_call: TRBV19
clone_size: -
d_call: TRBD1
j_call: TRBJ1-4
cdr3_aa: CASNDRGEEKLFF
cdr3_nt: TGTGCCAGTAACGACAGGGGTGAAGAAAAACTGTTTTTT

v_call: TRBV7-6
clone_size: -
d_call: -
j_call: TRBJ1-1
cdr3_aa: CASSLGQNTEAFF
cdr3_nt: TGTGCCAGCAGCCTGGGACAGAACACTGAAGCTTTCTTT

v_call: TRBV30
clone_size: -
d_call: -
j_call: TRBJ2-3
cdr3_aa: CAWSRFSADTQYF
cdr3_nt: TGTGCCTGGAGTCGGTTTAGCGCCGATACGCAGTATTTT

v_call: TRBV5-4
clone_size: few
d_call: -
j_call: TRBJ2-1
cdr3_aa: CASSLYYTGNTYNEQFF
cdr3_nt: TGTGCCAGCAGCTTGTACTATACGGGGAACACTTACAATGAGCAGTTCTTC

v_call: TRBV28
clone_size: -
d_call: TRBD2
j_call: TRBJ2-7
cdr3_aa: CASSPSGTYEQYF
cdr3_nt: TGTGCCAGCAGTCCCAGCGGGACCTACGAGCAGTACTTC

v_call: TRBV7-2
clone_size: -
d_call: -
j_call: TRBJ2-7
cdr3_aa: CASSLGPATGSSYEQYF
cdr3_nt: TGTGCCAGCAGCTTGGGCCCCGCCACCGGAAGCTCCTACGAGCAGTACTTC

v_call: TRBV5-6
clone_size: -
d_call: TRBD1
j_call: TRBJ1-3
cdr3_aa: CASSPTGAFGNTIYF
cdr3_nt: TGTGCCAGCAGCCCCACAGGGGCTTTTGGAAACACCATATATTTT

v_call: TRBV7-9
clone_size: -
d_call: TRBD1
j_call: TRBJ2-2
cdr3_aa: CASSNRQGSSTGELFF
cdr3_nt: TGTGCCAGCAGCAACCGACAGGGGTCGAGCACCGGGGAGCTGTTTTTT